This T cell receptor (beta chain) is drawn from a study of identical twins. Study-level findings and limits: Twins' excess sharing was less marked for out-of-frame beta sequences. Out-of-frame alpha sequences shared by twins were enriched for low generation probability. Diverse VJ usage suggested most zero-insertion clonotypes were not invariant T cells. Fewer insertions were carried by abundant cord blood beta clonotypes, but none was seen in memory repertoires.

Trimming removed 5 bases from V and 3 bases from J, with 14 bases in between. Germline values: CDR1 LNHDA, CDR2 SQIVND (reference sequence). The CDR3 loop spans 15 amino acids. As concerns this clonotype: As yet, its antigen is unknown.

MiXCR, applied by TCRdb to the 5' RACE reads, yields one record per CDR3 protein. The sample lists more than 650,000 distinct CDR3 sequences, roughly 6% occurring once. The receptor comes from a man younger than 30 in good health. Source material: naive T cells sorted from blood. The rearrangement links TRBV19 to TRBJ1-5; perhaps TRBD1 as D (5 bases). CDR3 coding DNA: TGTGCCAGTAGTGACACACGGGGACCCAATCAGCCCCAGCATTTT. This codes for CASSDTRGPNQPQHF.